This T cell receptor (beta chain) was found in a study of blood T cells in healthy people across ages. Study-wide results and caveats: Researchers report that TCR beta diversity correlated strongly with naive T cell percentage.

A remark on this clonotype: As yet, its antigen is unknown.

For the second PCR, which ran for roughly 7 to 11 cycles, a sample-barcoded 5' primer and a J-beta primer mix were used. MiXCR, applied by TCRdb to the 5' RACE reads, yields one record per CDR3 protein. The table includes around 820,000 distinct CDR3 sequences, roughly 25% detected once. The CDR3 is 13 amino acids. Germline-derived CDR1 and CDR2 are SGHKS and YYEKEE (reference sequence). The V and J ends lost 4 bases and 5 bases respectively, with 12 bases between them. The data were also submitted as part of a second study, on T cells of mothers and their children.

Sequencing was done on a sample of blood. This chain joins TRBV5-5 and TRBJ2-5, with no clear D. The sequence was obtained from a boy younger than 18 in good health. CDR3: CASSLFGTETQYF. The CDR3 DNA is TGTGCCAGCAGCCTGTTCGGTACGGAGACCCAGTACTTC.